Listed below are T cell receptor beta chains from one sample, sequenced in a study of patients and donors after allogeneic stem cell transplantation. Via MiXCR, TCRdb re-called the RT-PCR reads, giving one row per CDR3 protein. The sample has 1,700 or so distinct CDR3 sequences; about 3.5% are singletons. Sequenced sample: blood, either unsorted or a sorted T cell fraction (not recorded which). All receptors derive from a human donor who was either an allogeneic HSCT recipient or a stem cell or donor lymphocyte infusion donor (not recorded which). It is not recorded whose cells these are; they may come from a transplant donor. Both conserved end residues are part of each CDR3. The D gene is left open where the match is weak. Size is omitted from some rows. Given values are once, few, many or a class for expanded clones.

d_call | j_call | v_call | clone_size | cdr3_aa | cdr3_nt
NA | TRBJ1-4 | TRBV5-1 | medium-sized | CASSWDNEKLFF | TGCGCCAGCAGCTGGGATAATGAAAAACTGTTTTTT
TRBD2 | TRBJ2-1 | TRBV5-1 | large | CASSLGTRYNEQFF | TGCGCCAGCAGCTTAGGGACTAGGTACAATGAGCAGTTCTTC
TRBD1 | TRBJ2-7 | TRBV19 | medium-sized | CASRQGYEQYF | TGTGCCAGCCGACAGGGCTACGAGCAGTACTTC
NA | TRBJ2-7 | TRBV9 | medium-sized | CASSVIYEQYF | TGTGCCAGCAGCGTTATCTACGAGCAGTACTTC
NA | TRBJ2-7 | TRBV7-9 | few | CASSRTDEQYF | TGTGCCAGCAGCCGCACGGACGAGCAGTACTTC
NA | TRBJ1-4 | TRBV23-1 | large | CASSQLRKLFF | TGCGCCAGCAGTCAACTCAGAAAACTGTTTTTT
NA | TRBJ2-1 | TRBV5-6 | large | CASSPRVDSNEQFF | TGTGCCAGCAGTCCCCGAGTGGACAGCAATGAGCAGTTCTTC
NA | TRBJ1-5 | TRBV7-9 | medium-sized | CASSYGQPGQPQHF | TGTGCCAGCAGCTACGGACAGCCGGGTCAGCCCCAGCATTTT
NA | TRBJ2-6 | TRBV29-1 | medium-sized | CSVAASGANVLTF | TGCAGCGTTGCGGCTTCTGGGGCCAACGTCCTGACTTTC
NA | TRBJ2-3 | TRBV7-2 | NA | CASSPTLKNADTQYF | TGTGCCAGCAGCCCGACTCTAAAAAATGCAGATACGCAGTATTTT
NA | TRBJ2-3 | TRBV5-6 | medium-sized | CASSIRDTQYF | TGTGCCAGCAGCATAAGAGATACGCAGTATTTT
NA | TRBJ1-1 | TRBV12-3/TRBV12-4 | medium-sized | CASSLAFRANTEAFF | TGTGCCAGCAGTTTAGCATTCAGGGCAAACACTGAAGCTTTCTTT